This TCR beta chain was captured by sequencing in a study of blood T cell repertoires in COVID-19. Clones were read by immunoSEQ multiplex PCR, and TCRdb kept only the in-frame ones, dropping some. Here the sample spans under 65,000 clones, around four fifths being singletons. This CDR3 has 13 residues. Germline CDR1 SGHRS, CDR2 YFSETQ. V lost 4 bases and J lost 6, with 11 bases in between. The chain combines TRBV5-1 with TRBJ2-1; D is ambiguous. The clonotype was recovered from a man aged 55 to 70 with COVID-19, enrolled during active disease. Sequenced input: peripheral blood. CDR3: CASSGTPSNEQFF. In DNA, the CDR3 is TGCGCCAGCAGCGGTACACCGTCCAATGAGCAGTTCTTC.